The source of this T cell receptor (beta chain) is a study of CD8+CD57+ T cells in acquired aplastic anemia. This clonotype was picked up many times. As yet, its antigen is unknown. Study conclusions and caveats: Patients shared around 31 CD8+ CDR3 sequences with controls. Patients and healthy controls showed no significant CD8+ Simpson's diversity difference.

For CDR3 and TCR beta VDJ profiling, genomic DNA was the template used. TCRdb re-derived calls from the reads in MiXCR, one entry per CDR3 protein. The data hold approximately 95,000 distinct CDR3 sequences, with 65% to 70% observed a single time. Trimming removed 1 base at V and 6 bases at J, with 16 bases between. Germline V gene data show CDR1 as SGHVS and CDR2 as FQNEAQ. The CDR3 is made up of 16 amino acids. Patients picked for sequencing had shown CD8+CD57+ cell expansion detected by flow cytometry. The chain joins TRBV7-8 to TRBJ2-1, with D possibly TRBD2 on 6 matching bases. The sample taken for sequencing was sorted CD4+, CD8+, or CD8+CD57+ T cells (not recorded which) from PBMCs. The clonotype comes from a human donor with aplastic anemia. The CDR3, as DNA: TGTGCCAGCAGCTTAGGTCGGGAGACAGACTTCAATGAGCAGTTCTTC. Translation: CASSLGRETDFNEQFF.